The 29 T cell receptor beta chains listed next were all sequenced from one sample in a study of T cell responses to AZD1222 COVID-19 vaccine. Profiled with immunoSEQ multiplex PCR; TCRdb holds only in-frame clones, not every one. Here the sample spans over 130,000 clones, about 93% being singletons. This specimen was peripheral blood, taken 28 days after the second AZD1222 dose. The receptors derive from an adult who received the AZD1222 COVID-19 vaccine.

This clone was recorded once. The chain carries TRBV27 and TRBJ1-5, with a weak D call TRBD1 (6 bases). Trimming cost V 0 bases and J 3 bases, with 9 bases left between them. CDR3 length equals 15 residues. Germline values: CDR1 MNHEY, CDR2 SMNVEV (reference sequence). The CDR3 sequence is CASSLSTGLNQPQHF. DNA for the CDR3: TGTGCCAGCAGTTTATCGACAGGACTCAATCAGCCCCAGCATTTT.

J is TRBJ1-2 and V is TRBV5-1; 7 nucleotides agree with TRBD1. Germline CDR1 reads SGHRS; CDR2 reads YFSETQ. Trimming removed 4 bases from V and 7 bases from J; junction bases left unmatched: 10. The CDR3 has 14 amino acids. The CDR3 reads CASSGSPTGSGYTF. Written as DNA, the CDR3 is TGCGCCAGCAGCGGGTCCCCGACAGGGAGTGGCTACACCTTC.

This clone was counted a single time. This chain links TRBV11-2 with TRBJ1-5; 9 bases fit TRBD1. This CDR3 comprises 15 residues. CDR1 and CDR2 (germline): SGHAT, FQNNGV. With V trimmed by 3 bases and J by 6 bases, 6 bases remained unmatched. CDR3 sequence: CASSFTGGRGQPQHF. The CDR3 DNA reads as TGTGCCAGCAGCTTCACAGGGGGCCGGGGTCAGCCCCAGCATTTT.

The chain joins TRBV27 to TRBJ2-3; 10 nucleotides agree with TRBD2. Per germline, CDR1 MNHEY and CDR2 SMNVEV (reference sequence). J gave up 5 bases and V 6 bases, and 20 bases lay outside the gene matches. The CDR3 contains 19 residues. The CDR3 DNA sequence: TGTGCCAGCAGCGATCCCGGTAGCGGGAGGCCGCTCTACCTAGATACGCAGTATTTT. It yields the protein CASSDPGSGRPLYLDTQYF.

The V and J genes are TRBV6-5 and TRBJ2-7; TRBD2 agrees at 7 bases. This CDR3 has 13 amino acids. CDR1 and CDR2 (germline): MNHEY, SVGAGI. With V trimmed by 7 bases and J by 2 bases, 5 bases remained unmatched. The CDR3 region is CASTRGGAYEQYF. The CDR3, as DNA: TGTGCCAGCACTCGTGGGGGGGCCTACGAGCAGTACTTC.

This clone was recorded only once. The V gene is TRBV18, the J gene TRBJ2-1, with TRBD2 identical over 8 bases. This CDR3 spans 17 amino acids. The V segment lost 0 bases and the J segment 7 bases; nucleotides outside the gene matches: 11. CDR1 and CDR2 (germline): KGHSH, LQKENI. The CDR3 DNA sequence: TGTGCCAGCTCACCACCGGGCGGGCGGGAGGCCTCTAATGAGCAGTTCTTC. As protein: CASSPPGGREASNEQFF.

The V call is TRBV18, the J call TRBJ2-5, with TRBD1 as a possible D gene (5 bases). There are 14 residues in the CDR3. CDR1 and CDR2 (germline): KGHSH, LQKENI. V was pared by 1 base and J by 2 bases, with 8 bases between. The CDR3, as DNA: TGTGCCAGCTCACCACAGGCAGGGCAAGAGACCCAGTACTTC. Its translation: CASSPQAGQETQYF.

This clone was recorded only once. This sequence joins TRBV6-4 and TRBJ1-5; D not resolved. CDR1 and CDR2 from the germline V gene are MRHNA and SNTAGT. This CDR3 is built from 14 residues. V lost 6 bases and J lost 0, with 9 bases in between. CDR3 coding DNA: TGTGCCAGCAGCAACCAAGATAGCAATCAGCCCCAGCATTTT. This translates into CASSNQDSNQPQHF.

This sequence joins TRBV5-1 and TRBJ2-5; 10 nucleotides align to TRBD2. Trimming cost V 0 bases and J 5 bases; bases outside gene matches: 7. The germline gives CDR1 SGHRS, CDR2 YFSETQ. The length of the CDR3 is 16 residues. In DNA, the CDR3 is TGCGCCAGCAGCTTGGAGGCTAGCGGGAGCGGTGAGACCCAGTACTTC. It translates to CASSLEASGSGETQYF.

The rearrangement links TRBV7-9 to TRBJ1-2; 7 positions agree with TRBD1. Germline trimming cut 4 bases from V and 4 bases from J; bases unmatched to any gene: 12. This CDR3 comprises 16 residues. Germline assignment: CDR1 SEHNR and CDR2 FQNEAQ (reference sequence). CDR3 sequence reads: CASSSNRGSLIYGYTF. As DNA, the CDR3 is TGTGCCAGCAGCTCAAACAGGGGTAGCTTAATCTATGGCTACACCTTC.

CDR3: CASSQDAWPGHGYTF. DNA of the CDR3: TGTGCCAGCAGCCAAGACGCGTGGCCGGGGCATGGCTACACCTTC. The chain uses TRBV14 and TRBJ1-2; TRBD1 might be the D (5 bases). The V gene's germline CDR1 is SGHDN and CDR2 FVKESK. V shed 0 bases and J shed 6 bases, with 14 bases lying between them. This CDR3 is built from 15 residues.

The chain joins TRBV27 to TRBJ2-7; 10 bases are a match to TRBD2. V lost 7 bases and J lost 0; bases outside the gene matches: 6. Germline-derived CDR1 and CDR2 are MNHEY and SMNVEV (reference sequence). The CDR3 has 15 residues. The CDR3 nucleotides are TGTGCCAGCAAACTAGCGGGGCAAAGCTCCTACGAGCAGTACTTC. Protein: CASKLAGQSSYEQYF.

The chain employs TRBV6-5 and TRBJ2-1; D remains unclear. With 6 bases removed from V and 1 base from J, the gap between germline ends came to 1 base. The CDR3 loop spans 11 amino acids. Germline lookup yields CDR1 MNHEY and CDR2 SVGAGI. CDR3 coding DNA: TGTGCCAGCAGGTCCTACAATGAGCAGTTCTTC. This codes for CASRSYNEQFF.

V is TRBV10-2 and J is TRBJ1-2; tentative D call: TRBD1 (6 bases). Trimming took off 0 bases at V and 2 bases at J, with 10 bases between the two ends. Germline lookup yields CDR1 WSHSY and CDR2 SAAADI. The CDR3 runs 15 residues. CDR3 loop: CASSESVDRNYGYTF. The CDR3 DNA reads as TGCGCCAGCAGTGAGTCCGTCGACAGGAACTATGGCTACACCTTC.

The chain links TRBV3-1 (or the pseudogene TRBV3-2) to TRBJ1-2; D gene ambiguous. CDR3 length: 11 amino acids. The ends were cut back, 3 bases at V and 6 bases at J, with 5 bases in the middle. In germline, CDR1 is LGHDT, CDR2 YNNKEL (reference sequence). The CDR3 nucleotides read TGTGCCAGCAGCCAGGGAAATGGCTACACCTTC. This sequence encodes CASSQGNGYTF.

V and J are TRBV9 and TRBJ1-2; no definite D call. V lost 0 bases and J 2 bases, leaving 5 bases between the germline ends. The CDR3 has 13 amino acids. CDR1 and CDR2 (germline): SGDLS, YYNGEE. CDR3 protein: CASSVVRNYGYTF. The CDR3 DNA is TGTGCCAGCAGCGTAGTAAGGAACTATGGCTACACCTTC.

The chain recombines TRBV28 with TRBJ1-1; perhaps TRBD1 as D (5 bases). Germline CDR1 is MDHEN and CDR2 is SYDVKM. The CDR3 contains 14 residues. V lost 2 bases and J lost 4, with 11 bases in between. CDR3 DNA sequence: TGTGCCAGCAGTTTACATCAGGGAGGCACTGAAGCTTTCTTT. It yields the protein CASSLHQGGTEAFF.

V is TRBV6-2 or TRBV6-3 and J is TRBJ2-5; D remains ambiguous. The CDR3 is made up of 13 amino acids. Germline CDR1 and CDR2: MNHEY and SVGEGT. Trimming pared 4 bases from V and 0 bases from J, leaving 6 bases between. The CDR3 loop is CASSFDDQETQYF. For the CDR3, the DNA is TGTGCCAGCAGTTTCGATGACCAAGAGACCCAGTACTTC.

V and J are TRBV5-6 and TRBJ1-2; TRBD1 aligns across 7 bases. The CDR3 contains 15 residues. Germline CDR1 and CDR2: SGHDT and YYEEEE. With 1 base clipped from V and 6 bases from J, the junction kept 9 bases outside the gene matches. CDR3 sequence (DNA): TGTGCCAGCAGCTTGACAGGACAGGCCGAAGATGGCTACACCTTC. Its protein product is CASSLTGQAEDGYTF.

V is TRBV30 and J is TRBJ1-1; D perhaps matches TRBD1 (6 bases). Germline V gives CDR1 GTSNPN, CDR2 SVGIG (reference sequence). The CDR3 is 10 amino acids. With 8 bases removed from V and 8 bases from J, the gap between germline ends came to 12 bases. CDR3 sequence reads: CALRGGEAFF. CDR3 nucleotide sequence: TGTGCCCTCAGGGGCGGGGAAGCTTTCTTT.

This clone was detected once. The J gene is TRBJ1-5, the V gene TRBV27, with D tentatively TRBD1 (6 bases). Per the germline V gene, CDR1 is MNHEY and CDR2 is SMNVEV (reference sequence). The CDR3 covers 14 residues. V dropped 8 bases and J dropped 4 bases, with 15 bases sitting between them. The CDR3 bases are TGTGCCAGCGGCCGAGGGCAGGGGAATCAGCCCCAGCATTTT. Translating it yields CASGRGQGNQPQHF.

The rearrangement joins TRBV7-9 to TRBJ2-5; 7 positions agree with TRBD2. Germline assignment: CDR1 SEHNR and CDR2 FQNEAQ (reference sequence). Trimming removed 6 bases from V and 1 base from J; junction bases left unmatched: 5. CDR3 length equals 14 residues. This CDR3 reads CASRPGTTQETQYF. CDR3 bases: TGTGCCAGCAGACCCGGGACTACCCAAGAGACCCAGTACTTC.

This chain connects TRBV19 to TRBJ1-2; D remains ambiguous. CDR1 is LNHDA, CDR2 SQIVND, per germline (reference sequence). V was pared by 2 bases and J by 8 bases, with 21 bases between. The CDR3 loop spans 16 amino acids. This chain's CDR3 is CASSIRVAAALLGYTF. The CDR3 DNA sequence: TGTGCCAGTAGTATACGTGTCGCGGCAGCCCTATTGGGCTACACCTTC.

The CDR3 protein is CASSATANSYGYTF. The DNA of the CDR3 is TGTGCCAGCAGTGCAACAGCTAACTCCTATGGCTACACCTTC. The chain links TRBV2 to TRBJ1-2; D uncertain. Trimming took 4 bases from V and 4 from J, leaving 13 bases between them. CDR1 and CDR2 (germline): SNHLY, FYNNEI. The CDR3 consists of 14 residues.

The CDR3 DNA follows: TGTGCCAGCAGCTCTGGGGGCAGGGTGTACGAGCAGTACTTC. Its protein is CASSSGGRVYEQYF. The genes are TRBV5-4 and TRBJ2-7; perhaps TRBD1 as D (6 bases). CDR3 length equals 14 residues. Deletions cut 3 bases from V and 4 bases from J, with 14 bases between. The germline CDR1 and CDR2 sequences are SGHNT and YYREEE (reference sequence).

The J gene is TRBJ2-7, the V gene TRBV12-3 or TRBV12-4; a possible D gene is TRBD2 (5 bases). The CDR3 sequence is 12 residues long. Trimming shortened V by 6 bases and J by 3 bases, and 9 bases separated the two germline ends. CDR3: CASSPDFYEQYF. Written as DNA, the CDR3 is TGTGCCAGCAGCCCGGACTTCTACGAGCAGTACTTC.

The rearrangement uses TRBV9 and TRBJ1-1, with a weak D call TRBD1 (6 bases). Trimming removed 3 bases from V and 4 bases from J, with 13 bases in between. Germline assignment: CDR1 SGDLS and CDR2 YYNGEE. The CDR3 runs to 14 residues. Written as DNA, the CDR3 is TGTGCCAGCAGCGAGGGGACCAGGGGCACTGAAGCTTTCTTT. Its protein product is CASSEGTRGTEAFF.

This sequence joins TRBV2 and TRBJ2-1; 9 bases map to TRBD2. CDR1 is SNHLY and CDR2 is FYNNEI in the germline V gene. The J segment lost 2 bases and the V segment lost 2 bases, leaving 1 base of the junction unmatched. The CDR3 loop spans 15 amino acids. The CDR3 DNA reads as TGTGCCAGCAGTGAACTAGCGGGGACCTACAATGAGCAGTTCTTC. This sequence encodes CASSELAGTYNEQFF.

The rearrangement links TRBV5-1 to TRBJ2-3; 8 bases match TRBD2. V lost 4 bases and J lost 0; bases outside the gene matches: 4. CDR1 SGHRS and CDR2 YFSETQ come from the germline V gene. The CDR3 spans 15 residues. The CDR3 protein is CASSTPSGSTDTQYF. DNA for the CDR3: TGCGCCAGCAGCACCCCTAGCGGGAGCACAGATACGCAGTATTTT.